This T cell receptor beta chain derives from a study of TIL therapy for anti-PD-1-resistant metastatic lung cancer. In the study overall: Most patients had lung adenocarcinoma. Study results and limitations: TIL cultures after expansion showed higher clonality and lower diversity than baseline tumor (median roughly 6.3% vs 31%).

As regards this clone: Its antigen remains unidentified.

Time point indicated: pre-treatment sample, taken before nivolumab and TIL therapy. Pleural nodules or supraclavicular lymph nodes made up most of the excised metastases sampled. Tumors were harvested before any PD-1/PD-L1 blockade. The libraries were made with immunoSEQ v3. Sequencing depth was 1.5 million to 2 million read pairs for survey level, roughly 4.5-6 million for deep. Here immunoSEQ multiplex PCR was the method, and the copy in TCRdb shows in-frame clones only, minus some. This table holds 6,000 to 7,500 clones, over 55% found once. Trimming took off 6 bases at V and 0 bases at J, with 6 bases between the two ends. Germline CDR1 reads GTSNPN; CDR2 reads SVGIG (reference sequence). This CDR3 is built from 12 residues.

This sequence joins TRBV30 and TRBJ2-1; D remains unclear. Sequenced here: tumor tissue, sampled at baseline. The sequence derives from a person aged 25-85 years with non-small cell lung cancer. The CDR3 nucleotides are TGTGCCTGTAGAAGCTCCTACAATGAGCAGTTCTTC. Its protein product is CACRSSYNEQFF.